The 31 T cell receptor beta chains below all came from one sample that was sequenced in a study of CD8+ T cells in alopecia areata. Sequencing used cDNA as its template, made by extracting RNA and reverse transcribing it. The method was immunoSEQ multiplex PCR; TCRdb's version includes in-frame clones alone and lacks a portion of them. The sample contains around 100,000 clones, none of them singletons. The sequenced material came from lesional skin. Receptors were obtained from a C3H/HeJ mouse with alopecia areata. The strain's MHC: H2-k.

This clone has just a few counts. Gene names follow the mouse nomenclature. The sequence runs out 4 residues before the end of the CDR3; the remainder is reconstructed from the germline J gene. The chain employs TRBV13-3 and TRBJ2-7, with TRBD2 matching 9 bases. Germline CDR1 is NNHDY and CDR2 is SYVADS. The CDR3 runs to 14 residues. Partial CDR3 DNA: TGTGCCAGCAGTGAAAAGGCTGGGGGGGAT. Its translation: CASSEKAGGD. The full CDR3 sequence reads CASSEKAGGDEQYF.

This clone was observed many times. The gene symbols are mouse symbols. The read ends 4 residues early relative to the CDR3; the germline J gene fills the gap. The chain joins TRBV16 to TRBJ1-2; TRBD1 is a possible D gene (6 bases). The CDR3 sequence is 14 residues long. Per germline, CDR1 SGHSA and CDR2 FRNQAP. The part of the CDR3 DNA that was read is TGTGCAAGCAGCTTAGATCTGGGGGGGCGC. Protein: CASSLDLGGR. The full CDR3 sequence reads CASSLDLGGRDYTF.

To note about this clone: All gene names here are mouse names. Coverage ceases 4 residues before the CDR3 finishes, and the germline J gene fills in the end. This chain joins TRBV1 and TRBJ1-4; D might be TRBD1 (6 bases). This CDR3 comprises 14 residues. Trimming took off 7 bases at V and 0 bases at J, with 9 bases between the two ends. Looked up from germline, CDR1 is NSQYPW and CDR2 is LRSPGD (reference sequence). The CDR3: CTCTTGISNERLFF. The sequenced part of the CDR3 DNA is TGCACCTGCACCACAGGGATTTCCAACGAA.

A few counts support this clone. Mouse germline and gene names are used. The sequenced CDR3 bases are TGTGCCAGCAGCGCCGGGACTGGGGGGGCGCTCTATGCT. Its translation is CASSAGTGGALYA. The entire CDR3 reads CASSAGTGGALYAEQFF. The chain has TRBV13-3 and TRBJ2-1, with 14 bases that match TRBD2. Sequencing ends 4 residues short of the CDR3 end; the germline J gene provides the rest. Germline V gives CDR1 NNHDY, CDR2 SYVADS. The CDR3 is 17 residues long. The ends lost 5 bases at V and 3 bases at J; junction bases unmatched: 7.

In regard to this clone: These gene names are mouse names. The missing CDR3 end, 4 residues past where the read stops, is filled in from the germline J gene. J is TRBJ1-2 and V is TRBV13-3, with D possibly matching TRBD1 (5 bases). This CDR3 spans 15 amino acids. Germline CDR1 NNHDY, CDR2 SYVADS. Trimming cost V 2 bases and J 0 bases, with 11 bases left between them. This CDR3 is CASSELGGSNSDYTF. The sequenced CDR3 bases are TGTGCCAGCAGTGAACTGGGGGGGTCAAACTCC.

Comment on this clone: Mouse gene names and germline throughout. The sequenced fragment ends 4 residues before the CDR3 boundary, so the rest is inferred from the germline J gene. The gene calls are TRBV19 and TRBJ2-7, with 7 bases lining up with TRBD1. This CDR3 region has 11 residues. From germline, CDR1 is FNHDT and CDR2 SITEND (reference sequence). CDR3 protein: CASKQGNEQYF. Partial CDR3 DNA: TGTGCCAGCAAACAGGGGAAT.

Points on this clone: The gene names here belong to mouse. The sequence runs out 4 residues before the end of the CDR3; the remainder is reconstructed from the germline J gene. The rearrangement uses TRBV1 and TRBJ1-4; the D is unclear. Trimming removed 4 bases from V and 3 bases from J, with 9 bases in between. CDR1 NSQYPW and CDR2 LRSPGD come from the germline V gene (reference sequence). The CDR3 has 14 amino acids. The CDR3 bases that were read are TGCACCTGCAGTGTACAAACAACCAACGAA. Protein sequence: CTCSVQTTNE. The entire CDR3 sequence reads CTCSVQTTNERLFF.

As concerns this clone: The genes are named according to mouse. The read ends 4 residues before the CDR3 terminus; that terminus is restored from the germline J gene. This CDR3 is also generated by other DNA sequences in the sample. The chain couples TRBV13-3 to TRBJ2-3; TRBD2 matches 8 bases. This CDR3 spans 16 amino acids. CDR1 is NNHDY and CDR2 is SYVADS in the germline V gene. V shed 4 bases, J shed 0 bases, and the junction held 7 bases outside the gene matches. CDR3 loop: CASSPDWGSSAETLYF. Partial CDR3 DNA: TGTGCCAGCAGTCCCGACTGGGGATCTAGTGCAGAA.

This clone was detected a few times. The genes and germline here are from mouse. The read gets to within 4 residues of the CDR3 end, and the germline J gene fills in the rest. The V and J genes are TRBV13-2 and TRBJ2-3; maybe TRBD2 (5 bases). This CDR3 contains 15 residues. Germline-derived CDR1 and CDR2 are NNHNN and SYGAGS (reference sequence). Trimming shortened V by 0 bases and J by 0 bases, and 8 bases separated the two germline ends. The part of the CDR3 DNA that was read is TGTGCCAGCGGTGATGCCTGGGATAGTGCAGAA. It encodes CASGDAWDSAE. The CDR3 in its entirety is CASGDAWDSAETLYF.

This clone was seen only a few times. The genes and germline here are from mouse. The CDR3 is cut off 4 residues early in the read; its end comes from the germline J gene. V and J are TRBV19 and TRBJ2-2; D is undetermined. From germline, CDR1 is FNHDT and CDR2 SITEND (reference sequence). The CDR3 consists of 14 residues. The ends were cut back, 5 bases at V and 0 bases at J, with 8 bases in the middle. The CDR3 protein is CASSFDSNTGQLYF. The part of the CDR3 DNA that was read is TGTGCCAGCAGCTTCGACTCAAACACCGGG.

With respect to this clone: Gene names are mouse gene names. The missing CDR3 end, 4 residues past where the read stops, is filled in from the germline J gene. This chain links TRBV13-1 with TRBJ2-3, with D possibly TRBD1 on 7 matching bases. Germline V gene sequence: CDR1 NSHNY, CDR2 SYGAGN. V was clipped by 2 bases and J by 0 bases, with 10 bases between them. The CDR3 has 15 amino acids. CDR3 DNA, as far as it was read: TGTGCCAGCAGTGACGAGGGGGCTAGTGCAGAA. Translated: CASSDEGASAE. The full CDR3 sequence reads CASSDEGASAETLYF.

Comments on this clone: Mouse germline and gene names are used. Coverage ceases 4 residues before the CDR3 finishes, and the germline J gene fills in the end. This chain joins TRBV1 and TRBJ2-1; 9 nucleotides match TRBD2. J was trimmed by 3 bases and V by 1 base; bases with no gene match: 4. The germline CDR1 and CDR2 sequences are NSQYPW and LRSPGD (reference sequence). CDR3 length: 16 residues. CDR3 loop: CTCSAALGGFYAEQFF. CDR3 DNA (partial): TGCACCTGCAGTGCAGCTCTGGGGGGGTTCTATGCT.

As concerns this clone: The listed genes are named as in mouse. The CDR3 end lies 4 residues beyond the end of the read and is filled in from the germline J gene. J is TRBJ1-4 and V is TRBV13-1, with 9 bases fitting TRBD1. This CDR3 is built from 14 residues. Germline lookup yields CDR1 NSHNY and CDR2 SYGAGN. The CDR3 DNA, read in part, is TGTGCCAGCAGAACAGGGGGCGCGAGCGAA. Translating gives CASRTGGASE. The CDR3 as a whole reads CASRTGGASERLFF.

This clone was observed a handful of times. Gene and germline names: mouse. The CDR3 end lies 4 residues beyond the end of the read and is filled in from the germline J gene. The chain uses TRBV1 and TRBJ2-2, with 9 bases aligning to TRBD2. The V gene's germline CDR1 is NSQYPW and CDR2 LRSPGD (reference sequence). This CDR3 spans 17 amino acids. J gave up 3 bases and V 3 bases, and 8 bases lay outside the gene matches. CDR3 bases read: TGCACCTGCAGTGCCCCCGGGACTGGGTTTGACACCGGG. Protein sequence: CTCSAPGTGFDTG. The whole CDR3 protein reads CTCSAPGTGFDTGQLYF.

A note on this clone: Germline and genes: mouse. The read is 4 residues too short to cover the CDR3 end, so that end is filled in from the germline J gene. V and J are TRBV17 and TRBJ2-5; tentative D call: TRBD1 (6 bases). Trimming removed 0 bases at V and 0 bases at J, with 10 bases between. Germline CDR1 and CDR2: MNHDT and YYDKIL. The CDR3 loop spans 16 amino acids. This CDR3 reads CASSRDSGTNQDTQYF. The sequenced CDR3 bases are TGTGCTAGCAGTAGAGATTCGGGGACAAACCAAGAC. Full variable domain (rest looked up from reference TRBV17 and TRBJ2-5): DTTVKQNPRYKLARVGKPVNLICSQTMNHDTMYWYQKKPNQAPKLLLFYYDKILNREADTFEKFQSSRPNNSFCSLYIGSAGLEYSAMYLCASSRDSGTNQDTQYFGPGTRLLVL.

A word on this clone: Germline and genes here are mouse. The read terminates 4 residues before the CDR3 end, so the remaining end is supplied by the germline J gene. This rearrangement joins TRBV13-3 to TRBJ2-4, with D perhaps matching TRBD1 (5 bases). Looked up from germline, CDR1 is NNHDY and CDR2 is SYVADS. This CDR3 comprises 14 residues. The CDR3 region is CASRDSGKGNTLYF. Partial CDR3 DNA: TGTGCCAGCAGAGACTCAGGGAAAGGGAAC.

Turning to this clone: Gene labels here are mouse ones. The CDR3 extends 4 residues past the end of the read, so its final part is completed from the germline J gene. The chain couples TRBV1 to TRBJ2-1, with 7 positions matching TRBD1. CDR3 length: 16 residues. The germline gives CDR1 NSQYPW, CDR2 LRSPGD (reference sequence). Germline trimming cut 4 bases from V and 0 bases from J; bases unmatched to any gene: 6. This CDR3 reads CTCSGGQFPNYAEQFF. The sequenced CDR3 bases are TGCACCTGCAGTGGGGGACAGTTTCCTAACTATGCT.

This clone was recorded a few times. Mouse germline and gene names are used. The read gets to within 4 residues of the CDR3 end, and the germline J gene fills in the rest. The V call is TRBV1, the J call TRBJ2-7, with D perhaps matching TRBD1 (6 bases). There are 15 residues in the CDR3. Germline loops: CDR1 NSQYPW, CDR2 LRSPGD (reference sequence). Trimming stripped 0 bases from V and 1 base from J, with 10 bases between. The covered CDR3 bases are TGCACCTGCAGTGCAGACATGGGACAATCCTAT. Translation: CTCSADMGQSY. The whole CDR3 is CTCSADMGQSYEQYF.

Notes on this clone: The genes and germline here are from mouse. Read sequence stops 4 residues before the CDR3 end, and the germline J gene provides the missing end. The V and J genes are TRBV17 and TRBJ2-1, with no clear D. V lost 0 bases and J 0 bases, leaving 3 bases between the germline ends. This CDR3 region has 14 residues. Germline V gene data show CDR1 as MNHDT and CDR2 as YYDKIL. CDR3 bases read: TGTGCTAGCAGTAGAGAACTTAACTATGCT. Its protein product is CASSRELNYA. From start to end, the CDR3 is CASSRELNYAEQFF.

To note about this clone: Gene names and germline refer to mouse. The read ends 4 residues shy of where the CDR3 ends; the end is completed using the germline J gene. This chain uses TRBV13-1 with TRBJ1-2, with D possibly TRBD1 on 6 matching bases. The CDR3 totals 13 residues. V was pared by 5 bases and J by 0 bases, with 8 bases between. Germline V CDR1 and CDR2: NSHNY, SYGAGN. CDR3 bases read: TGTGCCAGCAGCGGGACACCAAACTCC. Its translation: CASSGTPNS. The CDR3 in full is CASSGTPNSDYTF.

In this sample, this clone turned up a few times. Mouse germline and gene names are used. The sequenced fragment ends 4 residues before the CDR3 boundary, so the rest is inferred from the germline J gene. The V gene is TRBV13-3, the J gene TRBJ2-4, with 10 bases lining up with TRBD1. V was pared by 5 bases and J by 2 bases, with 8 bases of the junction left unmatched. In germline, CDR1 is NNHDY, CDR2 SYVADS. The CDR3 has 16 amino acids. CDR3 in amino acids: CASRPGQGWNQNTLYF. The covered CDR3 bases are TGTGCCAGCAGGCCGGGACAGGGGTGGAATCAAAAC.

This clone has a count of ten or more. The protein here is the DNA translation, as the TCRdb protein differs from it at residue 13. Gene labels here are mouse ones. Sequencing ends 3 residues short of the CDR3 end; the germline J gene provides the rest. This chain links TRBV13-3 with TRBJ1-6, with a tentative D call TRBD1 (6 bases). TRBJ1-6 counts as an open reading frame of uncertain function. Trimming pared 3 bases from V and 0 bases from J, leaving 10 bases between. There are 16 residues in the CDR3. In germline, CDR1 is NNHDY, CDR2 SYVADS. CDR3 residues: CASSGTVYSYNSPLYF. CDR3 DNA, as far as it was read: TGTGCCAGCAGTGGGACAGTCTATTCCTATAATTCGCCC.

Turning to this clone: Gene and germline names: mouse. The read is 4 residues too short to cover the CDR3 end, so that end is filled in from the germline J gene. The chain combines TRBV19 with TRBJ2-3, with D unresolved. Germline CDR1 FNHDT, CDR2 SITEND (reference sequence). Trimming stripped 0 bases from V and 0 bases from J, with 8 bases between. This CDR3 spans 15 amino acids. The CDR3 sequence: CASSIGLLSAETLYF. The sequenced part of the CDR3 DNA is TGTGCCAGCAGTATAGGACTTCTTAGTGCAGAA.

To note about this clone: Genes and germline come from the mouse. The read is 4 residues too short to cover the CDR3 end, so that end is filled in from the germline J gene. V is TRBV1 and J is TRBJ2-2; 8 positions match TRBD1. Per germline, CDR1 NSQYPW and CDR2 LRSPGD (reference sequence). This CDR3 contains 16 residues. J gave up 2 bases and V 3 bases, and 5 bases lay outside the gene matches. The sequenced CDR3 bases are TGCACCTGCAGTGCTCCGACAGGGGTGAACACCGGG. It specifies CTCSAPTGVNTG. The full CDR3 protein reads CTCSAPTGVNTGQLYF.

This clone has just a few counts. Germline and genes: mouse. The CDR3 goes on 4 residues after the read ends, and that part is filled in from the germline J gene. This chain joins TRBV13-3 and TRBJ2-5; no firm D call. Germline V CDR1 and CDR2: NNHDY, SYVADS. V was cut by 1 base and J by 0 bases, with 9 bases left in between. The length of the CDR3 is 15 residues. The CDR3 reads CASSDPTPNQDTQYF. The DNA read from the CDR3 is TGTGCCAGCAGTGATCCGACACCTAACCAAGAC.

This clone came up a few times. Gene names follow the mouse nomenclature. The read is 4 residues too short to cover the CDR3 end, so that end is filled in from the germline J gene. The chain employs TRBV17 and TRBJ2-4, with 9 bases identical to TRBD2. The germline gives CDR1 MNHDT, CDR2 YYDKIL. This CDR3 is 15 amino acids long. The ends lost 3 bases at V and 1 base at J; junction bases unmatched: 2. The CDR3 DNA, read in part, is TGTGCTAGCAGTAGTTGGGGGGGCGGTCAAAAC. This codes for CASSSWGGGQN. The full-length CDR3 reads as CASSSWGGGQNTLYF.

This clone was found a few times. The genes and germline here are from mouse. The CDR3 end lies 4 residues beyond the end of the read and is filled in from the germline J gene. Other DNA sequences in the same sample also yield this CDR3. This chain joins TRBV13-3 and TRBJ2-1; 12 bases align to TRBD2. CDR3 size: 14 residues. The germline gives CDR1 NNHDY, CDR2 SYVADS. V lost 9 bases, J lost 1 base, and 2 bases stayed unmatched. The CDR3 DNA, read in part, is TGTGCCACTGGACTGGGGGGGAACTATGCT. It codes for CATGLGGNYA. The whole CDR3 region reads CATGLGGNYAEQFF.

Remarks on this clone: TCRdb and the translated DNA give different amino acids at residue 12; the protein presented here is the one translated from the DNA. The genes are named according to mouse. Read sequence stops 3 residues before the CDR3 end, and the germline J gene provides the missing end. The chain uses TRBV13-2 and TRBJ1-6, with D possibly TRBD1 on 6 matching bases. TRBJ1-6 is an open reading frame whose function is uncertain. Germline CDR1 and CDR2: NNHNN and SYGAGS (reference sequence). V gave up 4 bases and J gave up 3 bases, with 11 bases separating them. The CDR3 is 15 residues long. This CDR3 is CASGHTGSYNSPLYF. The DNA read from the CDR3 is TGTGCCAGCGGTCACACAGGGAGCTATAATTCGCCC.

This clone came up a few times. The genes and germline here are from mouse. Sequencing ends 4 residues short of the CDR3 end; the germline J gene provides the rest. The chain has TRBV13-3 and TRBJ2-4; D perhaps matches TRBD1 (6 bases). The CDR3 loop spans 15 amino acids. Looked up from germline, CDR1 is NNHDY and CDR2 is SYVADS. V was shortened by 3 bases and J by 1 base, with 12 bases between the two germline ends. CDR3 sequence reads: CASSVRGDRQNTLYF. The part of the CDR3 DNA that was read is TGTGCCAGCAGTGTCAGGGGAGACCGTCAAAAC.

This clone came up a few times. The genes are named according to mouse. The sequence runs out 4 residues before the end of the CDR3; the remainder is reconstructed from the germline J gene. The V call is TRBV1, the J call TRBJ2-7; D unclear. CDR3 length: 15 amino acids. Trimming took off 3 bases at V and 0 bases at J, with 12 bases between the two ends. From germline, CDR1 is NSQYPW and CDR2 LRSPGD (reference sequence). CDR3 bases read: TGCACCTGCAGTGCCCCGACAAAGAGCTCCTAT. Translation gives CTCSAPTKSSY. In full, the CDR3 reads CTCSAPTKSSYEQYF.

This clone was observed a handful of times. Gene names denote mouse genes. The read falls 4 residues short of the CDR3 end, and the missing part is taken from the germline J gene. The rearrangement links TRBV13-3 to TRBJ1-2; D may be TRBD1 (6 bases). With 6 bases removed from V and 2 bases from J, the gap between germline ends came to 11 bases. Germline V gene sequence: CDR1 NNHDY, CDR2 SYVADS. The CDR3 loop spans 13 amino acids. The CDR3 DNA, read in part, is TGTGCCAGCAACACAGGGTTTAACTCC. Translating it yields CASNTGFNS. The full CDR3 sequence reads CASNTGFNSDYTF.